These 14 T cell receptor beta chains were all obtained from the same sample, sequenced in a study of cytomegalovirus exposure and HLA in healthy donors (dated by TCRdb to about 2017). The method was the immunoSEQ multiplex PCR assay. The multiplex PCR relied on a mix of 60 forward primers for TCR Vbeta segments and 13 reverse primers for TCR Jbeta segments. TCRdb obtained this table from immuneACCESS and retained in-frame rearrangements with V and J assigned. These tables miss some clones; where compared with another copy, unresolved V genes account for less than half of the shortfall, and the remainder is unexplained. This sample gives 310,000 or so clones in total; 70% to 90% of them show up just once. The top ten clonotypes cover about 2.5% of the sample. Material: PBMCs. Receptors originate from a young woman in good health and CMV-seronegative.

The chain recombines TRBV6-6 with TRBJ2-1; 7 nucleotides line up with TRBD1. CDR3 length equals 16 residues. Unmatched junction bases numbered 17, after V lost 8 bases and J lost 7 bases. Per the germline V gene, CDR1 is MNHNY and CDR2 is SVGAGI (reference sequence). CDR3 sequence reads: CASGAGGSGISNEQFF. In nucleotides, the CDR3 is TGTGCCAGCGGGGCAGGGGGTTCGGGTATAAGTAATGAGCAGTTCTTC.

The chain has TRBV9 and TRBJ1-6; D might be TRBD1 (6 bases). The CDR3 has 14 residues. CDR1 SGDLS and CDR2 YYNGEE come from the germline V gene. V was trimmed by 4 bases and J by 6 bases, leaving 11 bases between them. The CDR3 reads CASSPTGFNSPLHF. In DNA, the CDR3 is TGTGCCAGCAGCCCTACAGGGTTTAATTCACCCCTCCACTTT.

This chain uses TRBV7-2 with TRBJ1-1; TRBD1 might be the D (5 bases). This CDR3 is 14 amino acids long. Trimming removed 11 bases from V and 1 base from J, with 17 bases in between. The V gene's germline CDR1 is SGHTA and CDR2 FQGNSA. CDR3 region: CAQGRRGGNTEAFF. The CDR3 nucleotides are TGTGCCCAGGGTAGGAGGGGCGGGAACACTGAAGCTTTCTTT.

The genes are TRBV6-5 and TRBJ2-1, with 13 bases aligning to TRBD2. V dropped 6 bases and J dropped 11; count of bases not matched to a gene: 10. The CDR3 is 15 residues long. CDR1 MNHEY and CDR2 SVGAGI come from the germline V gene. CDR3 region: CASREGLGLAGKQFF. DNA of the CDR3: TGTGCCAGCAGAGAGGGGCTGGGACTAGCGGGGAAGCAGTTCTTC.

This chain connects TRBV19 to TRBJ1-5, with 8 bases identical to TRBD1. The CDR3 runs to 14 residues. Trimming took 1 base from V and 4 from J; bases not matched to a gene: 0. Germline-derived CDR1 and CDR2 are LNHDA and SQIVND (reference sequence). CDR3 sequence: CASSIGQGNQPQHF. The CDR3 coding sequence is TGTGCCAGTAGTATAGGACAGGGGAATCAGCCCCAGCATTTT. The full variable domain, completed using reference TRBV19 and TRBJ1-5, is DGGITQSPKYLFRKEGQNVTLSCEQNLNHDAMYWYRQDPGQGLRLIYYSQIVNDFQKGDIAEGYSVSREKKESFPLTVTSAQKNPTAFYLCASSIGQGNQPQHFGDGTRLSIL.

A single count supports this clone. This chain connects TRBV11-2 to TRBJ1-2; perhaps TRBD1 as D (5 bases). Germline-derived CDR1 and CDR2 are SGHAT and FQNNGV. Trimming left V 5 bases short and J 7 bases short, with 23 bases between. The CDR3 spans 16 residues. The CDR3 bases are TGTGCCAGCAGCCTGACCTACACAGGTCTAGGCTCTGGCTACACCTTC. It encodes CASSLTYTGLGSGYTF.

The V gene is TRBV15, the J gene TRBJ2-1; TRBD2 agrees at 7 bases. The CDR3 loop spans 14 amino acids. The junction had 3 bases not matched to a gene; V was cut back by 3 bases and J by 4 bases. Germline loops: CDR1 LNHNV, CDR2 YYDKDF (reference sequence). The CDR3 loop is CATSRFGGYNEQFF. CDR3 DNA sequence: TGTGCCACCAGCAGGTTCGGGGGGTACAATGAGCAGTTCTTC.

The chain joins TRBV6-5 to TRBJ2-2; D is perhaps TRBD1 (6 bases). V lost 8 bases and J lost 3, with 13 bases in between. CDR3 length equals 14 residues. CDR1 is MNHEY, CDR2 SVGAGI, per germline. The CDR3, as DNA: TGTGCCAGCGGGGGCAACAGGGACACCGGGGAGCTGTTTTTT. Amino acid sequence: CASGGNRDTGELFF.

As DNA, the CDR3 is TGTGCCAGCTCACCACCTGGGCCCCTTAATGAAAAACTGTTTTTT. The encoded protein is CASSPPGPLNEKLFF. The chain combines TRBV18 with TRBJ1-4, with no clear D. This CDR3 has 15 residues. The ends were cut back, 0 bases at V and 4 bases at J, with 9 bases in the middle. CDR1 and CDR2 (germline): KGHSH, LQKENI.

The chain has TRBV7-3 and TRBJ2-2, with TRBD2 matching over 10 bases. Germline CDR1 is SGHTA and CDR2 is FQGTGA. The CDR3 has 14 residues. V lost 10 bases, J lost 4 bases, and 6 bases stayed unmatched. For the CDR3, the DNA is TGTGCCACCCAGCGGGGGGGCCCCACCGGGGAGCTGTTTTTT. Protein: CATQRGGPTGELFF.

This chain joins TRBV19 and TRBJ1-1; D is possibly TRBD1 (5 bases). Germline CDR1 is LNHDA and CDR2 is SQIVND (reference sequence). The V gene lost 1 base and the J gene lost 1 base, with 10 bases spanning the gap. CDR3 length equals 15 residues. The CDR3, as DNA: TGTGCCAGTAGTATAGTGGGGCAGAAGAACACTGAAGCTTTCTTT. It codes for CASSIVGQKNTEAFF.

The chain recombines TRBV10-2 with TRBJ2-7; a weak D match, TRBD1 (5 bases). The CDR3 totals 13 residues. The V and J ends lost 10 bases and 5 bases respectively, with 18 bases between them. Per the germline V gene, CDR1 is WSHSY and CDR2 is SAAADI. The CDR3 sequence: CATRLARANEQYF. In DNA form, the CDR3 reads TGCGCCACCCGCCTGGCCAGGGCCAACGAGCAGTACTTC.

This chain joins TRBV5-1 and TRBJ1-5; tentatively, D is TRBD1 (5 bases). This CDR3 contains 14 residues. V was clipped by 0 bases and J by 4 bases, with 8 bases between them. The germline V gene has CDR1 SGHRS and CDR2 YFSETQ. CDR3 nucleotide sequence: TGCGCCAGCAGCTTGGGGGGGAGGAATCAGCCCCAGCATTTT. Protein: CASSLGGRNQPQHF.

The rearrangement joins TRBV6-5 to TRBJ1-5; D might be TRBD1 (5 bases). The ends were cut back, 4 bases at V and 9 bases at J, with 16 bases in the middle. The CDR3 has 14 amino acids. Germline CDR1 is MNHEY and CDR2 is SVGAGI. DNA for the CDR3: TGTGCCAGCAGTTCAGTATCAGGGAAAGGGCCCCAGCATTTT. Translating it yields CASSSVSGKGPQHF.